Presented here are 3 T cell receptor beta chains from one specimen sequenced in a study of identical twins. TCRdb called the 5' RACE reads again in MiXCR, with one record for every CDR3 protein. The repertoire has approximately 1.8 million distinct CDR3 sequences, roughly a third of them found once; the top ten carry approximately 0.29%. The sequencing sample was made of cord blood. Receptor source: a newborn girl in good health.

The gene calls are TRBV20-1 and TRBJ2-4; D perhaps matches TRBD1 (6 bases). The DNA end is a closer match to TRBJ2-7, so the J assignment may be wrong. Germline V gives CDR1 DFQATT, CDR2 SNEGSKA (reference sequence). CDR3 length: 16 residues. CDR3 region: CSAIPVGAPPGYEQYF. CDR3 in DNA: TGCAGTGCTATCCCGGTGGGGGCCCCACCGGGGTACGAGCAGTACTTC.

This clonotype was seen at least ten times. The chain is built from TRBV9 and TRBJ1-2; D is possibly TRBD1 (5 bases). Germline V CDR1 and CDR2: SGDLS, YYNGEE. This CDR3 is built from 13 residues. V gave up 3 bases and J gave up 4 bases, with 10 bases separating them. In DNA form, the CDR3 reads TGTGCCAGCAGCGCCAGGGAATCCTATGGCTACACCTTC. It yields the protein CASSARESYGYTF.

The chain employs TRBV20-1 and TRBJ2-7; 7 nucleotides agree with TRBD1. V shed 6 bases, J shed 3 bases, and the junction held 8 bases outside the gene matches. Germline CDR1 and CDR2: DFQATT and SNEGSKA (reference sequence). This CDR3 comprises 13 residues. DNA for the CDR3: TGCAGTGCGTTACAGGGGCTCCGCTACGAGCAGTACTTC. Its translation is CSALQGLRYEQYF.